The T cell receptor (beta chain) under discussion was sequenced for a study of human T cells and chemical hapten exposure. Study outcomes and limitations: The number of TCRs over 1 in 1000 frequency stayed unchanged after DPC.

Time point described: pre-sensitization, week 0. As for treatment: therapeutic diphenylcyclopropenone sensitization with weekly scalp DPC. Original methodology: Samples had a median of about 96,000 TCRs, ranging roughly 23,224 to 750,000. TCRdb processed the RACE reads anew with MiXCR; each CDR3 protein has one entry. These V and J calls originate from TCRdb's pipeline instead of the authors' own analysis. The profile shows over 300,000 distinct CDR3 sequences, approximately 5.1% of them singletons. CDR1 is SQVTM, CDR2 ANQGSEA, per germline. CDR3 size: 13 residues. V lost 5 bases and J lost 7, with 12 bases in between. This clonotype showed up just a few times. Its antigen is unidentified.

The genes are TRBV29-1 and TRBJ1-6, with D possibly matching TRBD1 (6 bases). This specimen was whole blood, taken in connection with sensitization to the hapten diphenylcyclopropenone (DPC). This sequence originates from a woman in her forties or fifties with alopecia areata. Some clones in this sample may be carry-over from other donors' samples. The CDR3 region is CSVQARGNSPLHF. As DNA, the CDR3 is TGCAGCGTTCAGGCCAGGGGAAATTCACCCCTCCACTTT.